Given below is one TCR beta chain in context. Its antigen is unknown. The same CDR3 can be traced to other DNA sequences in this sample. CDR3 size: 15 residues. Trimming took 1 base from V and 4 from J; bases not matched to a gene: 6. The germline V gene encodes CDR1 SGHTA and CDR2 FQGNSA. The data were taken from a study of cytomegalovirus exposure and HLA in healthy donors. Study information: Later analysis reported that the 110 or so validation repertoires shared the platform of the 500 to 850 first-cohort repertoires. Overall study findings and caveats: Whilst most TCR sequences proved rare, a subset of public TCRs occurred across many donors. Accounts indicate the classifier identified cytomegalovirus status with strong specificity and sensitivity.

The donors were members of the validation cohort comprising approximately 120 subjects, separate from the roughly 650-subject first cohort. Profiling relied on immunoSEQ multiplex PCR, and the TCRdb table lists in-frame clones only, not all of them. This table holds about 120,000 clones, more than 75% found once. The J gene is TRBJ2-5, the V gene TRBV7-2; 7 bases agree with TRBD2. The sequence was obtained from a woman in her twenties or thirties in good health and CMV-seronegative. The specimen was PBMCs. The CDR3 coding sequence is TGTGCCAGCAGCTTAGGATGGGGGGGTCGAGAGACCCAGTACTTC. Its translation is CASSLGWGGRETQYF.